These T cell receptor beta chains were read from a single sample in a study of blood T cell repertoires in COVID-19. Using immunoSEQ multiplex PCR, the repertoire was profiled, and TCRdb retains in-frame clones only, with some absent. In the table there are around 95,000 clones, approximately 91% of which are singletons. The source material was peripheral blood. These receptors came from a man over 45 with active COVID-19. Each CDR3 is given with its conserved first and last residue. The D gene is left open where the match is weak.

TRBJ2-5,-,TRBV5-4,TGTGCCAGCAGCTTGCTCCGGGGGACCCAAGAGACCCAGTACTTC,CASSLLRGTQETQYF
TRBJ1-2,TRBD1,TRBV5-5,TGTGCCAGCAGCATACGGGCACAGGGGAACTATGGCTACACCTTC,CASSIRAQGNYGYTF
TRBJ2-1,-,TRBV27,TGTGCCAGCAGCCGATGGGGGCCAAGCGGAAGCTCCTACAATGAGCAGTTCTTC,CASSRWGPSGSSYNEQFF
TRBJ2-3,TRBD2,TRBV5-1,TGCGCCAGCAGCTTGGCTAGCGGGAGTGGTACAGATACGCAGTATTTT,CASSLASGSGTDTQYF
TRBJ1-5,TRBD1,TRBV3-1/TRBV3-2,TGTGCCAGCAGCCAAACAGGGGGCTATGATCAGCCCCAGCATTTT,CASSQTGGYDQPQHF
TRBJ1-2,-,TRBV30,TGTGCCTGGAGTGGCTCCGGGGATGGCTACACCTTC,CAWSGSGDGYTF
TRBJ2-3,-,TRBV6-5,TGTGCCAGCAGTCCAACTCAGCGGTATACGCAGTATTTT,CASSPTQRYTQYF
TRBJ2-7,TRBD1,TRBV6-5,TGTGCCAGCGGAAGACAGGGGATGTACGAGCAGTACTTC,CASGRQGMYEQYF
TRBJ2-2,-,TRBV30,TGTGCCTGGAGTGTAACCCGACGGGGGGGGGAGCTGTTTTTT,CAWSVTRRGGELFF
TRBJ2-1,TRBD1,TRBV18,TGTGCCAGCTCACCATCGCTACAGGGGGCTCCCGAGTTCTTC,CASSPSLQGAPEFF
TRBJ1-1,-,TRBV11-2,TGTGCCAGCAGCACCCTTACAGGGCCCTTAGAAGCTTTCTTT,CASSTLTGPLEAFF
TRBJ2-4,-,TRBV4-2,TGTGCCAGCAGCCCAAGCCTGGGGGACTTAGCCAAAAACATTCAGTACTTC,CASSPSLGDLAKNIQYF
TRBJ1-1,-,TRBV19,TGTGCCAGTAGTATAGCGGCAGGGAACACTGAAGCTTTCTTT,CASSIAAGNTEAFF